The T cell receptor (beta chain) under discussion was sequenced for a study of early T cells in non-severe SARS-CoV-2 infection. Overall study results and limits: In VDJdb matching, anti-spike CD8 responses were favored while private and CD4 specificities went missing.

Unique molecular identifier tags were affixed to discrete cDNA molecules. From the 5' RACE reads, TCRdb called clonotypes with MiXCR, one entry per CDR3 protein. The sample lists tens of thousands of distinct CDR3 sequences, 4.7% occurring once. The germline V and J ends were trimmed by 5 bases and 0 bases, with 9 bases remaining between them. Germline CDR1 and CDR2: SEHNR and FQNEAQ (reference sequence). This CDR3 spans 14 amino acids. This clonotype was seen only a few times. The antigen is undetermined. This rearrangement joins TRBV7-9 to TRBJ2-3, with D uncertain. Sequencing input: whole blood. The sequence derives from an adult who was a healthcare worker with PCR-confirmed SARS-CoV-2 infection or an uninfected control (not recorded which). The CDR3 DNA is TGTGCCAGCAGCCCCGAACTTAGCACAGATACGCAGTATTTT. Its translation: CASSPELSTDTQYF. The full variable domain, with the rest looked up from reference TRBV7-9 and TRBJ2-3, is DTGVSQNPRHKITKRGQNVTFRCDPISEHNRLYWYRQTLGQGPEFLTYFQNEAQLEKSRLLSDRFSAERPKGSFSTLEIQRTEQGDSAMYLCASSPELSTDTQYFGPGTRLTVL.